A single sample gave rise to the 14 T cell receptor beta chains below, sequenced in a study of cytomegalovirus exposure and HLA in healthy donors. The PCR contained 60 Vbeta and 13 Jbeta primers. Libraries were prepared by immunoSEQ multiplex PCR; TCRdb keeps only in-frame clonotypes and omits some of them. The repertoire holds some 130,000 clones, approximately 64% seen once, with roughly 2.5% in the top ten. The material sequenced was PBMCs. These receptors were obtained from a woman aged 35 to 49 in good health and CMV-seronegative.

CDR3 nucleotide sequence: TGTGCCAGCAGCTTAGGGGCCGGTTACTATGGCTACACCTTC. It codes for CASSLGAGYYGYTF. This rearrangement joins TRBV11-2 to TRBJ1-2; D is undetermined. CDR1 and CDR2 (germline): SGHAT, FQNNGV. Trimming shortened V by 1 base and J by 3 bases, and 9 bases separated the two germline ends. The CDR3 has 14 amino acids.

This clone has only a few counts. The chain joins TRBV7-3 to TRBJ2-3; possible D gene TRBD2, 5 bases. The CDR3 has 12 amino acids. V lost 5 bases and J lost 10, with 13 bases in between. The germline V gene encodes CDR1 SGHTA and CDR2 FQGTGA. Written as DNA, the CDR3 is TGTGCCAGCAGCCCTCCTGGAGGAGCGCAGTATTTT. This gives the protein CASSPPGGAQYF.

This chain links TRBV27 with TRBJ1-3, with 9 nucleotides matching TRBD1. Per germline, CDR1 MNHEY and CDR2 SMNVEV (reference sequence). CDR3 size: 16 residues. The V and J ends lost 5 bases and 3 bases, in that order; junction bases with no gene match: 8. This CDR3 is CASSLGQGISGNTIYF. The CDR3 region has the DNA TGTGCCAGCAGTCTCGGACAGGGGATTAGTGGAAACACCATATATTTT.

The rearrangement joins TRBV25-1 to TRBJ1-3; 9 bases map to TRBD1. Germline-derived CDR1 and CDR2 are MGHDK and SYGVNS. CDR3 length: 14 amino acids. V lost 4 bases to trimming and J lost 2 bases; unmatched junction nucleotides: 0. CDR3 sequence (DNA): TGTGCCAGCAGTGGACAGGGGGCTGGAAACACCATATATTTT. This codes for CASSGQGAGNTIYF.

The chain recombines TRBV27 with TRBJ1-1; tentative D call: TRBD1 (6 bases). Germline V gives CDR1 MNHEY, CDR2 SMNVEV (reference sequence). Deletions cut 5 bases from V and 7 bases from J, with 14 bases between. The CDR3 loop spans 13 amino acids. The CDR3 nucleotides are TGTGCCAGCAGTACCCGGACAGCCAGTGAAGCTTTCTTT. This gives the protein CASSTRTASEAFF.

This chain joins TRBV6-1 and TRBJ2-6; D is possibly TRBD1 (6 bases). V lost 3 bases and J 2 bases, leaving 11 bases between the germline ends. The CDR3 is 16 residues long. CDR1 is MNHNS and CDR2 is SASEGT in the germline V gene. In DNA form, the CDR3 reads TGTGCCAGCAGTGACCCCTCAGGGGCTGGGGCCAACGTCCTGACTTTC. It is translated as CASSDPSGAGANVLTF.

The gene calls are TRBV2 and TRBJ1-4; the D gene is possibly TRBD1 (5 bases). V dropped 5 bases and J dropped 7 bases, with 17 bases sitting between them. The length of the CDR3 is 15 residues. CDR1 and CDR2 (germline): SNHLY, FYNNEI. As DNA, the CDR3 is TGTGCCAGCAGTTCCCTAGGGCAGGGAGGTGAAAAACTGTTTTTT. It is translated as CASSSLGQGGEKLFF.

This clone was seen a handful of times. The V gene is TRBV27, the J gene TRBJ1-1; D remains unclear. Germline CDR1 reads MNHEY; CDR2 reads SMNVEV (reference sequence). The CDR3 consists of 12 residues. V lost 6 bases, J lost 6 bases, and 11 bases lay in between. CDR3 amino acids: CASRTREAEAFF. The CDR3 DNA sequence: TGTGCCAGCAGAACAAGGGAGGCTGAAGCTTTCTTT.

J is TRBJ2-5 and V is TRBV10-2; the match to TRBD2 covers 12 bases. The V gene's germline CDR1 is WSHSY and CDR2 SAAADI. The CDR3 contains 16 residues. Germline trimming cut 3 bases from V and 4 bases from J; bases unmatched to any gene: 6. In DNA form, the CDR3 reads TGCGCCAGCAGTGATGCTAGCGGGGGGGCGGGAGAGACCCAGTACTTC. This gives the protein CASSDASGGAGETQYF.

This clone appeared a single time. The gene calls are TRBV4-1 and TRBJ1-1; the D gene is possibly TRBD1 (6 bases). Germline V lookup: CDR1 MGHRA, CDR2 YSYEKL. Trimming cost V 1 base and J 2 bases, with 8 bases left between them. The CDR3 is 14 residues long. CDR3 sequence (DNA): TGCGCCAGCAGCCAAGCCAGGGGCAACACTGAAGCTTTCTTT. Translation gives CASSQARGNTEAFF.

This clone was counted a single time. The rearrangement uses TRBV2 and TRBJ1-2, with D possibly matching TRBD1 (6 bases). V gave up 5 bases and J gave up 4 bases, with 17 bases separating them. Germline CDR1 SNHLY, CDR2 FYNNEI. The CDR3 length is 15 residues. The chain's CDR3 is CASSPITGNVYGYTF. CDR3 in DNA: TGTGCCAGCAGTCCCATAACAGGGAATGTCTATGGCTACACCTTC.

This clone was observed a handful of times. The chain couples TRBV5-1 to TRBJ2-5; the D is unclear. The CDR3 runs to 12 residues. V lost 4 bases and J lost 3, with 7 bases in between. Looked up from germline, CDR1 is SGHRS and CDR2 is YFSETQ. CDR3 coding DNA: TGCGCCAGCAGCCCCCCGGAAGAGACCCAGTACTTC. As protein: CASSPPEETQYF.

Concerning this clone: This sample includes further DNA sequences coding for the same CDR3. The rearrangement joins TRBV6-6 to TRBJ1-1, with D possibly matching TRBD1 (5 bases). V was trimmed by 7 bases and J by 5 bases, leaving 20 bases between them. Germline lookup yields CDR1 MNHNY and CDR2 SVGAGI (reference sequence). The CDR3 contains 15 residues. The CDR3 protein is CASTKGVPARTEAFF. The CDR3 nucleotides read TGTGCCAGCACCAAAGGGGTACCCGCGAGGACTGAAGCTTTCTTT.

V is TRBV19 and J is TRBJ1-1; 8 nucleotides line up with TRBD1. Germline CDR1 reads LNHDA; CDR2 reads SQIVND (reference sequence). The CDR3 totals 15 residues. V gave up 6 bases and J gave up 1 base; unmatched junction bases: 7. This CDR3 reads CASRIRTGSNTEAFF. DNA for the CDR3: TGTGCCAGTAGGATCAGGACAGGGTCGAACACTGAAGCTTTCTTT.